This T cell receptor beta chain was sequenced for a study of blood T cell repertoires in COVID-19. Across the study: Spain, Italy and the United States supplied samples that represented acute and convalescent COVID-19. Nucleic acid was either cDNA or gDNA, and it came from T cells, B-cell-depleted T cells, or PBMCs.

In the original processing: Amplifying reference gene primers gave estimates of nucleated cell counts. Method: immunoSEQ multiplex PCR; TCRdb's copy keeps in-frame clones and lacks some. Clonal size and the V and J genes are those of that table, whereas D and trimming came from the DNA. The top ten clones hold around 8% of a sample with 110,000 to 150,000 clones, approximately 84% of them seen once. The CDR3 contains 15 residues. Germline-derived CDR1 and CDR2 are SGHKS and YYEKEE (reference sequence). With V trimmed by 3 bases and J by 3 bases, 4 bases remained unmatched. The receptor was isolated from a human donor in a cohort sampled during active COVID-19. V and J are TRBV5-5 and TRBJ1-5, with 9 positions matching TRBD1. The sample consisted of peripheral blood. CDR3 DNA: TGTGCCAGCAGCTACCGGGACAGGGACAATCAGCCCCAGCATTTT. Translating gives CASSYRDRDNQPQHF.